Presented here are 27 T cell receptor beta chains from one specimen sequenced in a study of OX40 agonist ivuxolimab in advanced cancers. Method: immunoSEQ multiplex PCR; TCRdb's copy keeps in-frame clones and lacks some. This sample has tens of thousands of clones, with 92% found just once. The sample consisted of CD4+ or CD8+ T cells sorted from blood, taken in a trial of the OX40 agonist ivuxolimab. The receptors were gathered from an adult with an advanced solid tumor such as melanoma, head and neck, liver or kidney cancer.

CDR3 bases: TGTGCCAGTAGTGTATCGACAGGGGGTGGAACTGAAGCTTTCTTT. Protein product: CASSVSTGGGTEAFF. The chain uses TRBV19 and TRBJ1-1, with 9 nucleotides matching TRBD1. Trimming took 5 bases from V and 5 from J; bases not matched to a gene: 9. There are 15 residues in the CDR3. CDR1 LNHDA and CDR2 SQIVND come from the germline V gene (reference sequence).

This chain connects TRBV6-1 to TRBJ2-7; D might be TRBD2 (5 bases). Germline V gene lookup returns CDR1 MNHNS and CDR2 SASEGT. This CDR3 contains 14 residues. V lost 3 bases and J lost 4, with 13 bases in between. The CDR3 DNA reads TGTGCCAGCAGTGAGTTGAGGGATTCTTACGAGCAGTACTTC. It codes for CASSELRDSYEQYF.

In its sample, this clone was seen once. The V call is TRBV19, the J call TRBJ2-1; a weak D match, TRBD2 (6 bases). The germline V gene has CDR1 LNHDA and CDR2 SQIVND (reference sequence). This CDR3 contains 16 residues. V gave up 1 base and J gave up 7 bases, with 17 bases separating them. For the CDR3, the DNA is TGTGCCAGTAGTATAGCCCTCGCGGCGGGGACGAATGAGCAGTTCTTC. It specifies CASSIALAAGTNEQFF. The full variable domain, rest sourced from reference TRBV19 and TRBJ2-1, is DGGITQSPKYLFRKEGQNVTLSCEQNLNHDAMYWYRQDPGQGLRLIYYSQIVNDFQKGDIAEGYSVSREKKESFPLTVTSAQKNPTAFYLCASSIALAAGTNEQFFGPGTRLTVL.

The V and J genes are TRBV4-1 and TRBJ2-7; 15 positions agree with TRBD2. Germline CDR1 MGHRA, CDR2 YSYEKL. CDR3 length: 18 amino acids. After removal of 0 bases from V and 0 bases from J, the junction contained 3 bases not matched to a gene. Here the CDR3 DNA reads TGCGCCAGCAGCCAAGAAGGACTAGCGGGAGGGAACTCCTACGAGCAGTACTTC. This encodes CASSQEGLAGGNSYEQYF.

CDR3 sequence: CASSPLGSEQYF. CDR3 nucleotide sequence: TGTGCCAGCAGCCCCCTAGGGAGCGAGCAGTACTTC. The genes are TRBV11-3 and TRBJ2-7, with D perhaps TRBD2 (5 bases). CDR3 length: 12 amino acids. CDR1 and CDR2 (germline): SGHNT, YENEEA. The germline V and J ends were trimmed by 5 bases and 6 bases, with 11 bases remaining between them.

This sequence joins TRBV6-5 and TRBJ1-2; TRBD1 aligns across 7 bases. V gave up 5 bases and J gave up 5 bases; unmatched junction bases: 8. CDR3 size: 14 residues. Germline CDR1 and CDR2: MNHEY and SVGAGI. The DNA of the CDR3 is TGTGCCAGCAGTGAAGGGCAACAGGGGTATGGCTACACCTTC. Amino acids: CASSEGQQGYGYTF.

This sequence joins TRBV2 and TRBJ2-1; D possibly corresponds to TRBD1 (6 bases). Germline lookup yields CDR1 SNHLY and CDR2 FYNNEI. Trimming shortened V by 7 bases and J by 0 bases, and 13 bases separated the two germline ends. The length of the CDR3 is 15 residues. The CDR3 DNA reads TGTGCCAGCAAGGAACAGGGAAGCTCCTACAATGAGCAGTTCTTC. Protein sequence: CASKEQGSSYNEQFF.

The CDR3 loop reads CASSLAGTYEQYF. CDR3 bases: TGTGCCAGCAGCTTGGCCGGTACCTACGAGCAGTACTTC. The chain carries TRBV5-5 and TRBJ2-7; D unresolved. Per germline, CDR1 SGHKS and CDR2 YYEKEE (reference sequence). This CDR3 is 13 amino acids long. V lost 0 bases to trimming and J lost 2 bases, with 6 bases between them.

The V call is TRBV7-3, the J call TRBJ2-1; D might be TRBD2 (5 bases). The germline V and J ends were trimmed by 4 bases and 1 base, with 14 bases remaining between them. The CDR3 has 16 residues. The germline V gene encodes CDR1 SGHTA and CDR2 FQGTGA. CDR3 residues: CASSSTEGKSYNEQFF. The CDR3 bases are TGTGCCAGCAGCTCCACAGAGGGAAAATCCTACAATGAGCAGTTCTTC.

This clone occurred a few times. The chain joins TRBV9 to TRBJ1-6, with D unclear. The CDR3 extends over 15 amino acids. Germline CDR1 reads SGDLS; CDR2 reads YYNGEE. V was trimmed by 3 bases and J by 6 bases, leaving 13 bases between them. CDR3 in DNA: TGTGCCAGCAGCGAGGGTGAGGGTAGTAATTCACCCCTCCACTTT. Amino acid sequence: CASSEGEGSNSPLHF.

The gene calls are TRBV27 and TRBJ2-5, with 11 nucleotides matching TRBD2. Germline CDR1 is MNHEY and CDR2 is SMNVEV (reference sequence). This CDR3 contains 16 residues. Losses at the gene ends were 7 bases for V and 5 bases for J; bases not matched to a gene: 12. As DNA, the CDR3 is TGTGCCAGCAAGGGTAGCGGGAGGGGTATCGTGGAGACCCAGTACTTC. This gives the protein CASKGSGRGIVETQYF.

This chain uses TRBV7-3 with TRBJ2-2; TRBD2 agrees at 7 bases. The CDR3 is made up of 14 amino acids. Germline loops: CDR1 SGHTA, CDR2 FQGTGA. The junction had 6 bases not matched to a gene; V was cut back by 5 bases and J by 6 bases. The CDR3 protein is CASSPREVPGELFF. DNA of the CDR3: TGTGCCAGCAGCCCCCGGGAGGTACCCGGGGAGCTGTTTTTT.

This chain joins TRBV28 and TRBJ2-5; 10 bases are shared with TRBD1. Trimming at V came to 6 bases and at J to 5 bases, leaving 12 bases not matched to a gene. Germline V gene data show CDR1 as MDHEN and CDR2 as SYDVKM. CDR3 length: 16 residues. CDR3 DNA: TGTGCCAGCAGCCTGACTTTTCCGGGACAGGGGGAGACCCAGTACTTC. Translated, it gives CASSLTFPGQGETQYF.

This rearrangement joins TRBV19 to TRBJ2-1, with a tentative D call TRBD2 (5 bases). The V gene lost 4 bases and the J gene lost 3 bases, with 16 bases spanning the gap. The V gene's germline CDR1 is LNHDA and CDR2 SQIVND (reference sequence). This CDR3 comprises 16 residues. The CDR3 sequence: CASSTLGLSIYNEQFF. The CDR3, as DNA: TGTGCCAGTAGTACGCTAGGACTCTCCATCTACAATGAGCAGTTCTTC. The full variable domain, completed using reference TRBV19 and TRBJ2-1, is DGGITQSPKYLFRKEGQNVTLSCEQNLNHDAMYWYRQDPGQGLRLIYYSQIVNDFQKGDIAEGYSVSREKKESFPLTVTSAQKNPTAFYLCASSTLGLSIYNEQFFGPGTRLTVL.

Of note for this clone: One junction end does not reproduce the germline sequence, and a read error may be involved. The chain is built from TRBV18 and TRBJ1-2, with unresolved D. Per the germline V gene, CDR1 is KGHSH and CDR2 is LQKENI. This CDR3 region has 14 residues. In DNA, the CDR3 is TGTGCCAGCTCACCCCCATTCGGGGAATCGGGTCTCTCCTTC. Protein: CASSPPFGESGLSF.

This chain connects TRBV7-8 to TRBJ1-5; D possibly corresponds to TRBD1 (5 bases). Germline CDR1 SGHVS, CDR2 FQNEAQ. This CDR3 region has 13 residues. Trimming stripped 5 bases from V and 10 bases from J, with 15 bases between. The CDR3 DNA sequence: TGTGCCAGCAGCCCCGAGAGGGGCAGACCCCAGCATTTT. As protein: CASSPERGRPQHF.

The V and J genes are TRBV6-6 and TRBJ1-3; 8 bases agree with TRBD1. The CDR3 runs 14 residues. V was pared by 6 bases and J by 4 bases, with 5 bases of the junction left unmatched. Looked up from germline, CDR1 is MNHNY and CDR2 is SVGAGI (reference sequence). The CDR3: CASRDRASGNTIYF. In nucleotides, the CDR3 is TGTGCCAGCAGGGACAGGGCCTCGGGAAACACCATATATTTT.

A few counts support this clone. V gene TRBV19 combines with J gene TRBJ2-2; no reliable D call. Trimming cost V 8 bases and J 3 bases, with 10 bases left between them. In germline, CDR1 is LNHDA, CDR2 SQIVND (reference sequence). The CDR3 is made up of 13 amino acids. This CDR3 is CASRQAYTGELFF. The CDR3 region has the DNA TGTGCCAGTCGGCAGGCGTACACCGGGGAGCTGTTTTTT.

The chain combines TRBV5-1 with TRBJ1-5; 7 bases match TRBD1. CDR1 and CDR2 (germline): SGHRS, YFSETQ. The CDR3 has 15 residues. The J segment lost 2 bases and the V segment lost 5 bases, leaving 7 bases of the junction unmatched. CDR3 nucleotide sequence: TGCGCCAGCAGGGGACAGCCGGGGGGCAATCAGCCCCAGCATTTT. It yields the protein CASRGQPGGNQPQHF.

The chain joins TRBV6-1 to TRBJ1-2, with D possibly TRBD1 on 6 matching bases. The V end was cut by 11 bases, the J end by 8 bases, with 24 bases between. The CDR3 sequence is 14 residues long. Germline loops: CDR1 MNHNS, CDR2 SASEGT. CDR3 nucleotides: TGTGCCGCTGGGGTCTTTCAGGGGTATGAGGGCTACACCTTC. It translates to CAAGVFQGYEGYTF.

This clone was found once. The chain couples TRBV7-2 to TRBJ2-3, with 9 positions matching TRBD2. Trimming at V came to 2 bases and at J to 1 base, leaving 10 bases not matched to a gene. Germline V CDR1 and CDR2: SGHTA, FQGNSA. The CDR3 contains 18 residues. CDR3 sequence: CASSLRYWLAGRTDTQYF. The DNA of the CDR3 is TGTGCCAGCAGCTTACGGTATTGGCTAGCGGGACGCACAGATACGCAGTATTTT.

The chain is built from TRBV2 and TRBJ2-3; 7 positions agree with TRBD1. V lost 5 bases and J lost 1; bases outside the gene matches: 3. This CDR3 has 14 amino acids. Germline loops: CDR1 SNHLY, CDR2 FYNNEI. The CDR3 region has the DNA TGTGCCAGCAGTAGGGACAGCGGCACAGATACGCAGTATTTT. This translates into CASSRDSGTDTQYF.

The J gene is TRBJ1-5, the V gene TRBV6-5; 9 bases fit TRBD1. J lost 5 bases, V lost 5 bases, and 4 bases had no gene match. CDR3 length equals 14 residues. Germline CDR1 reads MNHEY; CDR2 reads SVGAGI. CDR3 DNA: TGTGCCAGCAGTAACCGGGACAGGGATCAGCCCCAGCATTTT. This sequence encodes CASSNRDRDQPQHF.

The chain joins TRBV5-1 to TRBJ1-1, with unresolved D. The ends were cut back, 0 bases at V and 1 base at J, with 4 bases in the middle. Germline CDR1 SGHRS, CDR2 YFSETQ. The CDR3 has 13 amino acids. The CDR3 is CASSLAGNTEAFF. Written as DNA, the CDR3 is TGCGCCAGCAGCTTGGCTGGGAACACTGAAGCTTTCTTT.

CDR3 DNA: TGTGCCACCCTCAGGCAGGGGGGCTGGGGCACTGAAGCTTTCTTT. Protein product: CATLRQGGWGTEAFF. The chain couples TRBV27 to TRBJ1-1, with TRBD1 identical over 7 bases. V dropped 10 bases and J dropped 4; count of bases not matched to a gene: 15. The CDR3 totals 15 residues. Germline V gene data show CDR1 as MNHEY and CDR2 as SMNVEV (reference sequence).

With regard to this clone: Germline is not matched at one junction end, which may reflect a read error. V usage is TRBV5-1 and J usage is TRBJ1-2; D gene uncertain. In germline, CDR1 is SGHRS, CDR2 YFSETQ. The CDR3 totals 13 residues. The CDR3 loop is CASSLERTRGYTF. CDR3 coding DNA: TGTGCCAGCAGCTTGGAAAGGACTCGAGGCTACACCTTC.

The CDR3 region has the DNA TGTGCCAGCAGGCGGACCCTCTCTGGAAACACCATATATTTT. Protein product: CASRRTLSGNTIYF. This chain links TRBV6-5 with TRBJ1-3; D ambiguous. Trimming took 6 bases from V and 0 from J, leaving 9 bases between them. The CDR3 has 14 amino acids. The germline gives CDR1 MNHEY, CDR2 SVGAGI.